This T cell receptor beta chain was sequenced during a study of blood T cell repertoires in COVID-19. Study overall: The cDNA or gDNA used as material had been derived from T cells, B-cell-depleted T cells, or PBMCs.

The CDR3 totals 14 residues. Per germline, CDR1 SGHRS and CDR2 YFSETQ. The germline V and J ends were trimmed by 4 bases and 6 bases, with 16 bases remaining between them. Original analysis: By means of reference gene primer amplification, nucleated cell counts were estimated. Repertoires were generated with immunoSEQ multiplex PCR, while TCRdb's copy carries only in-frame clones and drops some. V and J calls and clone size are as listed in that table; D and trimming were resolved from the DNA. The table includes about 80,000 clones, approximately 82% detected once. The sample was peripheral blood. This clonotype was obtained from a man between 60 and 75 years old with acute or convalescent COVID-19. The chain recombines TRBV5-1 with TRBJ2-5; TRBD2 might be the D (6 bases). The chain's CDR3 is CASSPETSAKTQYF. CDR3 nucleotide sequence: TGCGCCAGCAGCCCAGAGACTAGTGCGAAGACCCAGTACTTC.